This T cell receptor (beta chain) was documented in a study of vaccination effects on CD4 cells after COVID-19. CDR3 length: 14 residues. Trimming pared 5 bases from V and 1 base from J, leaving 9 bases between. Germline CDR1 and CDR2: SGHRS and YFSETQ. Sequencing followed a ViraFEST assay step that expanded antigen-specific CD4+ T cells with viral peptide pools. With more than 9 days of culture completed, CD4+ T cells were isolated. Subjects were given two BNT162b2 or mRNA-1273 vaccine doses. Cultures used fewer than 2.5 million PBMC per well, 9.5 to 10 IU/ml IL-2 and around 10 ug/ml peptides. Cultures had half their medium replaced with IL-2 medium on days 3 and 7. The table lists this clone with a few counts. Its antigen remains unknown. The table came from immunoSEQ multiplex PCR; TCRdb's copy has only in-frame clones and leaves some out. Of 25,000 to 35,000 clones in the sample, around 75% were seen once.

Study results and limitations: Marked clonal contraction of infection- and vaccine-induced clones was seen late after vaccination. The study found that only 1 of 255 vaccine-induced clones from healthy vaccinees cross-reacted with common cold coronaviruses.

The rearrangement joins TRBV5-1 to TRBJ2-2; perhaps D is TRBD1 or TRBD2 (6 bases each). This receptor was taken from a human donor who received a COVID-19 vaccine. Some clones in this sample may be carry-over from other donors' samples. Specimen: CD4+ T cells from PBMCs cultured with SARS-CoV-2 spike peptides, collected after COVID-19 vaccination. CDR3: CASSGGRNTGELFF. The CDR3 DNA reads TGCGCCAGCAGTGGGGGGCGGAACACCGGGGAGCTGTTTTTT.